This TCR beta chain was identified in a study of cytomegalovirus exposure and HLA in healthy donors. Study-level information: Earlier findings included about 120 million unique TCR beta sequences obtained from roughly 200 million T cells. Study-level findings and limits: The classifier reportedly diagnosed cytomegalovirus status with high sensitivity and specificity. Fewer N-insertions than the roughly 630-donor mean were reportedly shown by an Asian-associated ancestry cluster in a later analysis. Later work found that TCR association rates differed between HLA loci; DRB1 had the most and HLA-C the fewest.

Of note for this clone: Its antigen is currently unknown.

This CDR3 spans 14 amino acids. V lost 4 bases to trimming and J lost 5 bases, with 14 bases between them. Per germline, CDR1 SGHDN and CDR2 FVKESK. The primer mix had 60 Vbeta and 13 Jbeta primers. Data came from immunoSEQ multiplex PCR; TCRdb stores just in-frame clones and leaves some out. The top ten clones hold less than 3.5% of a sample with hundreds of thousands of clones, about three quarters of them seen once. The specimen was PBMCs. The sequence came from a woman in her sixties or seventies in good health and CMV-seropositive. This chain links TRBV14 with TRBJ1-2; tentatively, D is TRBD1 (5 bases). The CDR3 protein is CASSPSWGGYGYTF. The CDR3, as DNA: TGTGCCAGCAGCCCTTCATGGGGGGGATATGGCTACACCTTC.